One and the same sample provided the 25 T cell receptor beta chains below, sequenced in a study of cytomegalovirus exposure and HLA in healthy donors. Profiled with immunoSEQ multiplex PCR; TCRdb holds only in-frame clones, not every one. The repertoire consists of under 250,000 clones, with around nine tenths occurring once and the leading ten covering 2.6%. The sequenced material came from PBMCs. The source is a man younger than 35 in good health and CMV-seronegative.

This clone was recorded only once. The V and J genes are TRBV2 and TRBJ2-5, with TRBD2 matching 9 bases. Trimming took 5 bases from V and 5 from J; bases not matched to a gene: 6. CDR1 is SNHLY and CDR2 is FYNNEI in the germline V gene. This CDR3 contains 14 residues. As DNA, the CDR3 is TGTGCCAGCAGTTCGAGCGGGGGGAGGGAGACCCAGTACTTC. Translation gives CASSSSGGRETQYF. The full variable domain, its missing parts supplied by reference TRBV2 and TRBJ2-5, is EPEVTQTPSHQVTQMGQEVILRCVPISNHLYFYWYRQILGQKVEFLVSFYNNEISEKSEIFDDQFSVERPDGSNFTLKIRSTKLEDSAMYFCASSSSGGRETQYFGPGTRLLVL.

This chain links TRBV5-4 with TRBJ1-4; the D gene is possibly TRBD1 (5 bases). The CDR3 has 15 residues. Germline V gives CDR1 SGHNT, CDR2 YYREEE (reference sequence). The V gene lost 1 base and the J gene lost 5 bases, with 12 bases spanning the gap. The CDR3 nucleotides are TGTGCCAGCAGCTTGAGCCCAGGGCCAAATGAAAAACTGTTTTTT. Translation: CASSLSPGPNEKLFF.

This chain uses TRBV5-1 with TRBJ2-3, with TRBD2 matching over 12 bases. Germline V lookup: CDR1 SGHRS, CDR2 YFSETQ. V shed 4 bases, J shed 2 bases, and the junction held 8 bases outside the gene matches. The CDR3 has 17 residues. CDR3 sequence reads: CASSRLGLAGLTDTQYF. The CDR3 bases are TGCGCCAGCAGCCGTCTAGGACTAGCGGGACTCACAGATACGCAGTATTTT.

The gene calls are TRBV5-1 and TRBJ2-2; 9 bases are a match to TRBD2. Germline CDR1 reads SGHRS; CDR2 reads YFSETQ. The CDR3 is 14 residues long. J lost 8 bases, V lost 0 bases, and 2 bases had no gene match. CDR3 sequence reads: CASSLALAGGELFF. The DNA for the CDR3 is TGCGCCAGCAGCTTGGCCCTAGCGGGGGGGGAGCTGTTTTTT.

This sequence joins TRBV11-3 and TRBJ1-1; D not resolved. This CDR3 has 14 residues. The V end was cut by 1 base, the J end by 0 bases, with 6 bases between. Per germline, CDR1 SGHNT and CDR2 YENEEA. The CDR3 is CASSLVGLNTEAFF. In DNA, the CDR3 is TGTGCCAGCAGCTTAGTCGGGTTGAACACTGAAGCTTTCTTT.

Concerning this clone itself: Compared with germline, one end of the junction differs, possibly owing to a read error. V and J are TRBV7-7 and TRBJ2-7; 7 positions match TRBD2. From germline, CDR1 is SSHAT and CDR2 FNYEAQ (reference sequence). CDR3 length equals 13 residues. The CDR3 is CASSPSGTYEQYF. CDR3 nucleotide sequence: TGTGCTAGCAGCCCCAGCGGGACTTACGAGCAGTACTTC.

The gene calls are TRBV19 and TRBJ2-1, with a tentative D call TRBD1 (6 bases). The CDR3 runs 12 residues. Per germline, CDR1 LNHDA and CDR2 SQIVND (reference sequence). V was trimmed by 6 bases and J by 6 bases, leaving 9 bases between them. CDR3 loop: CASSTGPNEQFF. The CDR3 bases are TGTGCCAGTAGCACAGGGCCCAATGAGCAGTTCTTC.

This clone was seen only once. The chain employs TRBV23-1 and TRBJ1-2; D is possibly TRBD1 (5 bases). TRBV23-1 is identified as an open reading frame with a role that is uncertain. CDR3 size: 13 residues. The ends were cut back, 7 bases at V and 2 bases at J, with 11 bases in the middle. CDR3 sequence reads: CASTRTLNYGYTF. The CDR3 nucleotides read TGCGCCAGCACCCGGACACTGAACTATGGCTACACCTTC.

The chain employs TRBV27 and TRBJ2-7; TRBD2 might be the D (6 bases). The CDR3 is made up of 13 amino acids. Germline V gives CDR1 MNHEY, CDR2 SMNVEV (reference sequence). With 5 bases removed from V and 5 bases from J, the gap between germline ends came to 13 bases. The CDR3 bases are TGTGCCAGCAGTCCGAGCGGGTACAACGAGCAGTACTTC. Translated, it gives CASSPSGYNEQYF.

This chain joins TRBV14 and TRBJ2-1; 9 bases align to TRBD2. Germline loops: CDR1 SGHDN, CDR2 FVKESK. The CDR3 length is 16 residues. Losses at the gene ends were 3 bases for V and 2 bases for J; bases not matched to a gene: 5. CDR3 protein: CASSHQAGGTYNEQFF. DNA for the CDR3: TGTGCCAGCAGCCACCAAGCGGGGGGAACCTACAATGAGCAGTTCTTC.

The rearrangement joins TRBV7-9 to TRBJ1-1; TRBD1 matches at 11 bases. Germline assignment: CDR1 SEHNR and CDR2 FQNEAQ (reference sequence). With V trimmed by 0 bases and J by 4 bases, 1 base remained unmatched. This CDR3 spans 15 amino acids. CDR3 loop: CASSLAGTGGTEAFF. CDR3 in DNA: TGTGCCAGCAGCTTAGCCGGGACAGGGGGCACTGAAGCTTTCTTT.

The chain couples TRBV7-2 to TRBJ2-7, with TRBD1 as a possible D gene (6 bases). Germline loops: CDR1 SGHTA, CDR2 FQGNSA. Trimming removed 8 bases at V and 9 bases at J, with 11 bases between. The CDR3 totals 10 residues. The CDR3 nucleotides read TGTGCCAGCGGATCGACAGGGCAGTACTTC. Translation: CASGSTGQYF.

The chain is built from TRBV20-1 and TRBJ1-5; D is perhaps TRBD1 (5 bases). With 6 bases removed from V and 7 bases from J, the gap between germline ends came to 7 bases. Germline V lookup: CDR1 DFQATT, CDR2 SNEGSKA (reference sequence). The CDR3 length is 10 residues. CDR3 amino acids: CSAGEQPQHF. DNA of the CDR3: TGCAGTGCAGGGGAACAGCCCCAGCATTTT.

The count of this clone is one. This chain links TRBV7-2 with TRBJ2-5; D is possibly TRBD1 (6 bases). Germline V gene lookup returns CDR1 SGHTA and CDR2 FQGNSA. The V end was cut by 8 bases, the J end by 1 base, with 11 bases between. This CDR3 has 13 residues. The CDR3: CASLKTGQETQYF. Here the CDR3 DNA reads TGTGCCAGCCTAAAGACAGGCCAAGAGACCCAGTACTTC. Full variable domain (outside the CDR3, taken from reference TRBV7-2 and TRBJ2-5): GAGVSQSPSNKVTEKGKDVELRCDPISGHTALYWYRQSLGQGLEFLIYFQGNSAPDKSGLPSDRFSAERTGGSVSTLTIQRTQQEDSAVYLCASLKTGQETQYFGPGTRLLVL.

The rearrangement uses TRBV6-5 and TRBJ1-1; TRBD1 matches at 8 bases. With V trimmed by 3 bases and J by 8 bases, 2 bases remained unmatched. The CDR3 runs 12 residues. Germline CDR1 is MNHEY and CDR2 is SVGAGI. The CDR3 is CASSYRDREAFF. The CDR3 DNA reads as TGTGCCAGCAGTTATCGGGACAGGGAAGCTTTCTTT.

The chain is built from TRBV27 and TRBJ1-1, with D hard to call. CDR3 length: 12 amino acids. Trimming took 11 bases from V and 1 from J, leaving 11 bases between them. Germline loops: CDR1 MNHEY, CDR2 SMNVEV (reference sequence). CDR3 DNA: TGTGCCTCCCAGGAGGGGAACACTGAAGCTTTCTTT. Encoded protein: CASQEGNTEAFF.

This clone was detected only a few times. The identical CDR3 is also encoded by other nucleotide sequences in the sample. V and J are TRBV13 and TRBJ2-7; D unresolved. Germline CDR1 and CDR2: PRHDT and FYEKMQ (reference sequence). Trimming took off 0 bases at V and 4 bases at J, with 4 bases between the two ends. The CDR3 sequence is 12 residues long. The DNA of the CDR3 is TGTGCCAGCAGCTTAGGCGGGTACGAGCAGTACTTC. Translated, it gives CASSLGGYEQYF. The full variable domain, with the rest looked up from reference TRBV13 and TRBJ2-7, is AAGVIQSPRHLIKEKRETATLKCYPIPRHDTVYWYQQGPGQDPQFLISFYEKMQSDKGSIPDRFSAQQFSDYHSELNMSSLELGDSALYFCASSLGGYEQYFGPGTRLTVT.

The J gene is TRBJ2-3, the V gene TRBV5-4; no clear D gene. Trimming removed 5 bases at V and 0 bases at J, with 7 bases between. The germline gives CDR1 SGHNT, CDR2 YYREEE (reference sequence). The CDR3 consists of 13 residues. The CDR3 sequence: CASREISTDTQYF. Written as DNA, the CDR3 is TGTGCCAGCAGGGAGATTAGCACAGATACGCAGTATTTT.

A word on this clone: Other DNA sequences in this specimen translate into the identical CDR3. The chain has TRBV9 and TRBJ2-5; 14 bases map to TRBD2. Germline V gene lookup returns CDR1 SGDLS and CDR2 YYNGEE. There are 15 residues in the CDR3. Trimming removed 2 bases from V and 3 bases from J; junction bases left unmatched: 0. DNA for the CDR3: TGTGCCAGCAGCGTGGGACTAGCGGGGGAAGAGACCCAGTACTTC. Amino acids: CASSVGLAGEETQYF.

The V call is TRBV5-6, the J call TRBJ1-1; possibly TRBD1 for D (6 bases). The germline CDR1 and CDR2 sequences are SGHDT and YYEEEE. This CDR3 region has 14 residues. Trimming cost V 0 bases and J 4 bases, with 10 bases left between them. CDR3 residues: CASSLAGGRTEAFF. CDR3 coding DNA: TGTGCCAGCAGCTTGGCGGGGGGCCGCACTGAAGCTTTCTTT. The full variable domain, its missing parts supplied by reference TRBV5-6 and TRBJ1-1, is DAGVTQSPTHLIKTRGQQVTLRCSPKSGHDTVSWYQQALGQGPQFIFQYYEEEERQRGNFPDRFSGHQFPNYSSELNVNALLLGDSALYLCASSLAGGRTEAFFGQGTRLTVV.

For the CDR3, the DNA is TGTGCCAGCAGTGAATTTGTTGGGGAGGGTAGCTATGGCTACACCTTC. Residues: CASSEFVGEGSYGYTF. The rearrangement uses TRBV2 and TRBJ1-2, with D uncertain. V gave up 2 bases and J gave up 4 bases, with 17 bases separating them. The germline CDR1 and CDR2 sequences are SNHLY and FYNNEI. CDR3 length: 16 residues.

The rearrangement uses TRBV5-1 and TRBJ2-3; tentative D call: TRBD1 (5 bases). The CDR3 is made up of 14 amino acids. Germline V gene data show CDR1 as SGHRS and CDR2 as YFSETQ. Trimming removed 4 bases at V and 4 bases at J, with 13 bases between. CDR3 protein: CASSPDSGADTQYF. The CDR3 DNA reads TGCGCCAGCAGCCCCGACAGTGGTGCAGATACGCAGTATTTT.

This clone was observed a few times. V usage is TRBV28 and J usage is TRBJ2-7; 7 bases map to TRBD1. Germline V lookup: CDR1 MDHEN, CDR2 SYDVKM. The CDR3 has 12 amino acids. J was trimmed by 4 bases and V by 8 bases; bases with no gene match: 5. CDR3 loop: CASEKTGYEQYF. As DNA, the CDR3 is TGTGCCAGCGAGAAGACAGGGTACGAGCAGTACTTC.

The chain carries TRBV4-2 and TRBJ1-5; 8 positions match TRBD1. With V trimmed by 0 bases and J by 9 bases, 4 bases remained unmatched. CDR3 length equals 14 residues. Germline CDR1 and CDR2: LGHNA and YNFKEQ. The CDR3 reads CASSQDAGGMPQHF. The CDR3 coding sequence is TGTGCCAGCAGCCAAGATGCAGGGGGCATGCCCCAGCATTTT.

The chain carries TRBV28 and TRBJ2-7; TRBD1 agrees at 10 bases. V lost 5 bases, J lost 3 bases, and 7 bases stayed unmatched. This CDR3 contains 15 residues. In germline, CDR1 is MDHEN, CDR2 SYDVKM. Here the CDR3 DNA reads TGTGCCAGCAGTACTTATTGGGACAGGGGCTACGAGCAGTACTTC. It yields the protein CASSTYWDRGYEQYF. The variable domain in full, completed from reference TRBV28 and TRBJ2-7, reads DVKVTQSSRYLVKRTGEKVFLECVQDMDHENMFWYRQDPGLGLRLIYFSYDVKMKEKGDIPEGYSVSREKKERFSLILESASTNQTSMYLCASSTYWDRGYEQYFGPGTRLTVT.